The rows below give T cell receptor beta chains drawn from one sample of a study of blood T cell repertoires in COVID-19. Sequencing was performed with immunoSEQ multiplex PCR; in TCRdb, only in-frame clones are kept and a portion is missing. The sample records some 140,000 clones, around 80% being singletons. Sequencing input: peripheral blood. Every receptor here comes from a man between 60 and 75 years old with acute or convalescent COVID-19. Both conserved end residues are part of each CDR3. The order of the fields is clone size, V gene, J gene, D gene, CDR3 DNA, CDR3 protein. A D gene is named only where the DNA matches it firmly. A row's size may be missing; if present it is once, few, many or a size class.

>-|TRBV9|TRBJ1-2|TRBD1
TGTGCCAGCAGCGCTGACAGGGTGGGAGGCTACACCTTC
CASSADRVGGYTF
>-|TRBV28|TRBJ2-7|-
TGTGCCAGCAGTACCCCGGACAGCTCCACCACCTACGAGCAGTACTTC
CASSTPDSSTTYEQYF
>-|TRBV24-1|TRBJ2-1|TRBD2
TGTGCCACCAGTGATGCGGGACTAGCGGGAGGCAGCTCCTACAATGAGCAGTTCTTC
CATSDAGLAGGSSYNEQFF
>few|TRBV6-6|TRBJ1-2|-
TGTGCCAGCAGAGCAGGTGATTATGGCTACACCTTC
CASRAGDYGYTF
>-|TRBV7-2|TRBJ2-1|-
TGTGCCAGCAGCTTAGCCGGGAACCCCGCCGGCAATGAGCAGTTCTTC
CASSLAGNPAGNEQFF
>-|TRBV12-1|TRBJ2-3|-
TGTGCCAGCAGCCCTCGGACTAGCGGGAGGTCAAATGGGGTGACAGATACGCAGTATTTT
CASSPRTSGRSNGVTDTQYF
>-|TRBV28|TRBJ1-2|-
TGTGCCAGCAGCACCGGGGCAGGGGATGACTATGGCTACACCTTC
CASSTGAGDDYGYTF
>once|TRBV7-2|TRBJ1-5|TRBD1
TGTGCCAGCAGCTCCGACAGGGAATGGAATCAGCCCCAGCATTTT
CASSSDREWNQPQHF
>-|TRBV3-1/TRBV3-2|TRBJ2-7|TRBD1
TGTGCCAGCAGCCCAGGGGCCGGGACAGGGCTATACGAGCAGTACTTC
CASSPGAGTGLYEQYF
>-|TRBV28|TRBJ1-4|-
TGTGCCAGTCTCGACACAGATATCGGGAAAAAACTGTTTTTT
CASLDTDIGKKLFF
>-|TRBV5-8|TRBJ1-4|-
TGTGCCAGCAGCTTCCTCAGGGTTGCAACTAATGAAAAACTGTTTTTT
CASSFLRVATNEKLFF
>-|TRBV18|TRBJ1-5|-
TGTGCCAGCTCACGGGGGACTCAGCGGAATAGCAATCAGCCCCAGCATTTT
CASSRGTQRNSNQPQHF
>once|TRBV9|TRBJ1-1|TRBD1
TGTGCCAGCAGCGTAGCGACAGGGTATTCTGAAGCTTTCTTT
CASSVATGYSEAFF
>-|TRBV9|TRBJ2-1|-
TGTGCCAGCAGCCCCGGAAGCGGGCGTGACAATGAGCAGTTCTTC
CASSPGSGRDNEQFF
>once|TRBV19|TRBJ1-3|-
TGTGCCAGTAGATCACCTAGACAGACCTCTGGAAACACCATATATTTT
CASRSPRQTSGNTIYF
>-|TRBV5-1|TRBJ2-7|-
TGCGCCAGCAGCTTAACGGCGGCGGAGGGCTACGAGCAGTACTTC
CASSLTAAEGYEQYF
>-|TRBV28|TRBJ2-5|-
TGTGCCAGCAGTTTAAATAGCCCTGAGACCCAGTACTTC
CASSLNSPETQYF
>-|TRBV27|TRBJ1-1|-
TGTGCCAGCCGGGTTTGGCCAAACACTGAAGCTTTCTTT
CASRVWPNTEAFF
>-|TRBV28|TRBJ2-2|TRBD1
TGTGCCAGCTCTCCGGGGACAGGAGACTCCGGGGAGCTGTTTTTT
CASSPGTGDSGELFF
>-|TRBV4-3|TRBJ1-2|TRBD1
TGCGCCAGCAGCCAAGAAGTCCGGGCCAGGGGGCTAGGCTACACCTTC
CASSQEVRARGLGYTF
>-|TRBV28|TRBJ2-7|-
TGTGCCAGCGGGTCCCAGGGAGGCCCCCTCTGGAGGTACTTC
CASGSQGGPLWRYF
>-|TRBV27|TRBJ1-2|-
TGTGCCAGCAGTTTCTCCCGTCAGGGGCGAGGCTACACCTTC
CASSFSRQGRGYTF
>-|TRBV9|TRBJ1-1|TRBD1
TGTGCCAGCAGCCCCCGGACAGGAGAAGGAGCTTTCTTT
CASSPRTGEGAFF
>-|TRBV30|TRBJ1-2|-
TGTGCCTGGAGTGTAGGGGGGGTCCAAGTCGTTGGCTACACCTTC
CAWSVGGVQVVGYTF
>-|TRBV19|TRBJ1-2|TRBD1
TGTGCCAGTAGTGGACAGACAGGGGGCTATGGCTACACCTTC
CASSGQTGGYGYTF
>-|TRBV7-2|TRBJ2-3|-
TGTGCCAGCAGCGGCCGACAGGGGAGGGGAGATACGCAGTATTTT
CASSGRQGRGDTQYF
>-|TRBV27|TRBJ2-7|-
TGTGCCAGCAGTTTATTACCCCCCGGGTCTAGCTTCCACGAGCAGTACTTC
CASSLLPPGSSFHEQYF
>-|TRBV5-6|TRBJ1-5|-
TGTGCCAGCAGCTTGGCAGGGCAGCAGCCCCAGCATTTT
CASSLAGQQPQHF
>-|TRBV28|TRBJ1-3|-
TGTGCCAGCCTTGGAAACACCATATATTTT
CASLGNTIYF
>-|TRBV19|TRBJ1-4|TRBD1
TGTGCCAGTAGTCCCCCCGGCAGGGGGGATGAAAAACTGTTTTTT
CASSPPGRGDEKLFF
>-|TRBV30|TRBJ1-6|-
TGTGCCTGGAATTCACTTATGACTTTTAATTCACCCCTCCACTTT
CAWNSLMTFNSPLHF
>-|TRBV29-1|TRBJ2-4|-
TGCAGCGCGGGGGGACACGAAAACATTCAGTACTTC
CSAGGHENIQYF
>-|TRBV3-1/TRBV3-2|TRBJ1-4|-
TGTGCCAGCAGTGAGTGGCAGGGCGACGAAAAACTGTTTTTT
CASSEWQGDEKLFF
>once|TRBV6-2/TRBV6-3|TRBJ2-1|-
TGTGCCAGCAGTTACCTAAGCAACAATGAGCAGTTCTTC
CASSYLSNNEQFF
>-|TRBV2|TRBJ2-5|TRBD2
TGTGCCAGCGCCGGGACTAGCGGGTACCAAGAGACCCAGTACTTC
CASAGTSGYQETQYF
>once|TRBV6-6|TRBJ2-7|TRBD1
TGTGCCAGCAGCCGGGGACAGGAGGCATACGAGCAGTACTTC
CASSRGQEAYEQYF
>-|TRBV7-9|TRBJ1-1|-
TGTGCCAGCAGCTTAGGCTGGGGGGACACTGAAGCTTTCTTT
CASSLGWGDTEAFF
>-|TRBV29-1|TRBJ2-1|TRBD2
TGCAGCGTTGGCTCTGGGACTAGCGGGACCGAGCAGTTCTTC
CSVGSGTSGTEQFF
>-|TRBV5-6|TRBJ2-7|-
TGTGCCAGCAGCTTGGGAAGCGGTCGATTCTACGAGCAGTACTTC
CASSLGSGRFYEQYF
>-|TRBV28|TRBJ1-1|-
TGTGCCAGCAGTTTGCGCACTGAAGCTTTCTTT
CASSLRTEAFF
>-|TRBV18|TRBJ2-7|-
TGTGCCAGCTCACTCGGGGTTGTCGAGCAGTACTTC
CASSLGVVEQYF
>-|TRBV4-2|TRBJ2-3|TRBD2
TGTGCCAGCAGCCAAGAAGGGACTACCACAGATACGCAGTATTTT
CASSQEGTTTDTQYF
>-|TRBV10-3|TRBJ2-7|-
TGTGCCATCAGTGGGAACGGAGCCGTCTACGAGCAGTACTTC
CAISGNGAVYEQYF
>few|TRBV9|TRBJ2-7|-
TGTGCCAGCAGCGTAGGGGGGGGCTTTTCGTTCTACGAGCAGTACTTC
CASSVGGGFSFYEQYF
>-|TRBV19|TRBJ2-1|-
TGTGCCAGTAGTTCCATGACAGCAAGCTCCTACAATGAGCAGTTCTTC
CASSSMTASSYNEQFF
>-|TRBV12-3/TRBV12-4|TRBJ1-5|-
TGTGCCAGCAGTTCCGGAGGAATTCAGCCCCAGCATTTT
CASSSGGIQPQHF
>once|TRBV7-9|TRBJ2-7|-
TGTGCCAGCAGCCTTGGGACTTACGACGAGCAGTACTTC
CASSLGTYDEQYF